Below are 18 T cell receptor beta chains sequenced from a single sample in a study of cytomegalovirus exposure and HLA in healthy donors. The PCR was carried out with 60 Vbeta primers and 13 Jbeta primers. The table came from immunoSEQ multiplex PCR; TCRdb's copy has only in-frame clones and leaves some out. The repertoire includes hundreds of thousands of clones, approximately 80% of them detected once, and 2.9% sits in the top ten. The sample was PBMCs. These receptors were collected from a man under 40 in good health and CMV-seronegative.

The chain joins TRBV28 to TRBJ2-3, with D perhaps matching TRBD2 (6 bases). Trimming removed 4 bases from V and 3 bases from J, with 23 bases in between. The CDR3 extends over 18 amino acids. Germline CDR1 and CDR2: MDHEN and SYDVKM. The CDR3 reads CASSSPSFVAGYTDTQYF. The DNA of the CDR3 is TGTGCCAGCAGTTCCCCCTCGTTCGTGGCGGGGTATACAGATACGCAGTATTTT.

The rearrangement links TRBV4-3 to TRBJ2-3; possibly TRBD1 for D (7 bases). The CDR3 is made up of 17 amino acids. The V end lost 0 bases, the J end lost 2 bases, and 15 bases lay between the germline ends. From germline, CDR1 is LGHNA and CDR2 YSLEER. This CDR3 reads CASSQDLGGGATDTQYF. DNA for the CDR3: TGCGCCAGCAGCCAAGATCTTGGAGGGGGCGCCACAGATACGCAGTATTTT.

This chain connects TRBV13 to TRBJ2-5, with D uncertain. The CDR3 has 14 amino acids. CDR1 is PRHDT and CDR2 is FYEKMQ in the germline V gene (reference sequence). V was cut by 5 bases and J by 2 bases, with 12 bases left in between. This CDR3 reads CASSRSTRQETQYF. Here the CDR3 DNA reads TGTGCCAGCAGCAGATCGACCAGGCAAGAGACCCAGTACTTC. The whole variable domain, remainder taken from reference TRBV13 and TRBJ2-5, is AAGVIQSPRHLIKEKRETATLKCYPIPRHDTVYWYQQGPGQDPQFLISFYEKMQSDKGSIPDRFSAQQFSDYHSELNMSSLELGDSALYFCASSRSTRQETQYFGPGTRLLVL.

This clone was counted between two and nine times. The rearrangement joins TRBV7-9 to TRBJ1-1; D may be TRBD1 (5 bases). The length of the CDR3 is 13 residues. CDR1 is SEHNR and CDR2 is FQNEAQ in the germline V gene (reference sequence). Trimming cost V 3 bases and J 7 bases, with 12 bases left between them. CDR3 residues: CASSLEQGGEAFF. The CDR3 nucleotides read TGTGCCAGCAGCTTGGAGCAGGGAGGTGAAGCTTTCTTT.

The chain couples TRBV28 to TRBJ1-4; D unclear. Germline loops: CDR1 MDHEN, CDR2 SYDVKM. This CDR3 is 12 amino acids long. The germline V and J ends were trimmed by 5 bases and 8 bases, with 9 bases remaining between them. The CDR3 loop is CASSIIGEKLFF. The CDR3 DNA sequence: TGTGCCAGCAGTATAATCGGGGAAAAACTGTTTTTT. Using reference TRBV28 and TRBJ1-4 for the parts outside the CDR3, the full variable domain is DVKVTQSSRYLVKRTGEKVFLECVQDMDHENMFWYRQDPGLGLRLIYFSYDVKMKEKGDIPEGYSVSREKKERFSLILESASTNQTSMYLCASSIIGEKLFFGSGTQLSVL.

This chain links TRBV25-1 with TRBJ1-2, with 7 bases that match TRBD1. The J segment lost 4 bases and the V segment lost 8 bases, leaving 7 bases of the junction unmatched. CDR3 size: 13 residues. Germline loops: CDR1 MGHDK, CDR2 SYGVNS. The CDR3 here is CASHTRQGYGYTF. The CDR3 DNA sequence: TGTGCCAGCCATACCCGACAGGGCTATGGCTACACCTTC.

The CDR3: CASSLDQRQTDTQYF. CDR3 DNA sequence: TGTGCCAGCAGCTTGGATCAGAGACAGACAGATACGCAGTATTTT. The chain uses TRBV5-8 and TRBJ2-3; a possible D gene is TRBD1 (5 bases). The CDR3 extends over 15 amino acids. Between the trimmed V and J ends, which lost 0 bases and 3 bases, there was a span of 11 bases. Germline V gene data show CDR1 as SGHTS and CDR2 as YDEGEE.

The chain combines TRBV2 with TRBJ2-3; D may be TRBD2 (5 bases). Germline V CDR1 and CDR2: SNHLY, FYNNEI. This CDR3 contains 14 residues. Trimming left V 4 bases short and J 1 base short, with 9 bases between. The DNA of the CDR3 is TGTGCCAGCAGTGCGCTAGCCCGCACAGATACGCAGTATTTT. As protein: CASSALARTDTQYF.

The J gene is TRBJ2-1, the V gene TRBV9; possible D gene TRBD2, 5 bases. This CDR3 is built from 19 residues. CDR1 is SGDLS and CDR2 is YYNGEE in the germline V gene. Trimming took 0 bases from V and 1 from J, leaving 20 bases between them. The CDR3 DNA is TGTGCCAGCAGCGTAGCTCCGTTTGTCTACCCGGGGTCCTACAATGAGCAGTTCTTC. It codes for CASSVAPFVYPGSYNEQFF.

The genes are TRBV28 and TRBJ2-5; 8 bases are shared with TRBD2. There are 15 residues in the CDR3. Trimming at V came to 6 bases and at J to 2 bases, leaving 8 bases not matched to a gene. Germline CDR1 and CDR2: MDHEN and SYDVKM. The CDR3 loop reads CASRVGGALQETQYF. The CDR3 DNA reads as TGTGCCAGCAGAGTCGGGGGGGCCTTGCAAGAGACCCAGTACTTC.

This chain joins TRBV18 and TRBJ1-5; D possibly corresponds to TRBD1 (6 bases). Germline CDR1 is KGHSH and CDR2 is LQKENI. This CDR3 is built from 14 residues. Trimming removed 6 bases at V and 4 bases at J, with 13 bases between. The CDR3 reads CASSQTGFNQPQHF. The CDR3, as DNA: TGTGCCAGCTCCCAGACAGGTTTTAATCAGCCCCAGCATTTT.

The chain uses TRBV7-9 and TRBJ2-7, with 7 bases lining up with TRBD1. CDR1 is SEHNR, CDR2 FQNEAQ, per germline (reference sequence). Trimming took 4 bases from V and 5 from J; bases not matched to a gene: 5. The CDR3 sequence is 13 residues long. The CDR3: CASSSSGQNEQYF. Written as DNA, the CDR3 is TGTGCCAGCAGCTCCTCGGGACAGAACGAGCAGTACTTC.

This sequence joins TRBV6-5 and TRBJ2-7; D is ambiguous. CDR3 size: 11 residues. In germline, CDR1 is MNHEY, CDR2 SVGAGI. V lost 4 bases, J lost 7 bases, and 8 bases lay in between. DNA for the CDR3: TGTGCCAGCAGTTCGCGCTGGGAGCAGTACTTC. Amino acids: CASSSRWEQYF.

The chain combines TRBV28 with TRBJ1-6; D ambiguous. V lost 3 bases to trimming and J lost 6 bases, with 18 bases between them. Germline assignment: CDR1 MDHEN and CDR2 SYDVKM. The CDR3 has 17 residues. The CDR3 DNA reads as TGTGCCAGCAGTTTCTCCCTAATGGGCTTACCTAATTCACCCCTCCACTTT. Translating gives CASSFSLMGLPNSPLHF.

This clone was counted a few times. The rearrangement links TRBV4-1 to TRBJ1-5, with 7 bases that match TRBD1. Germline CDR1 is MGHRA and CDR2 is YSYEKL. The CDR3 covers 16 residues. Trimming at V came to 0 bases and at J to 4 bases, leaving 6 bases not matched to a gene. DNA of the CDR3: TGCGCCAGCAGCCAAGAGATGACAGGGCAAAATCAGCCCCAGCATTTT. It specifies CASSQEMTGQNQPQHF.

V gene TRBV9 combines with J gene TRBJ1-2, with 8 bases lining up with TRBD1. Germline V gene lookup returns CDR1 SGDLS and CDR2 YYNGEE. With V trimmed by 3 bases and J by 1 base, 2 bases remained unmatched. The CDR3 has 14 residues. CDR3 amino acids: CASSADRGNYGYTF. The DNA of the CDR3 is TGTGCCAGCAGCGCCGACAGGGGTAACTATGGCTACACCTTC.

This rearrangement joins TRBV4-1 to TRBJ1-5; 7 bases are shared with TRBD1. Per the germline V gene, CDR1 is MGHRA and CDR2 is YSYEKL. V gave up 1 base and J gave up 0 bases; unmatched junction bases: 3. The CDR3 is 16 residues long. The DNA for the CDR3 is TGCGCCAGCAGCCAAGGGGGACAGTTTAGCAATCAGCCCCAGCATTTT. It is translated as CASSQGGQFSNQPQHF.

The chain is built from TRBV19 and TRBJ1-5; D possibly corresponds to TRBD1 (5 bases). The CDR3 sequence is 15 residues long. Germline V lookup: CDR1 LNHDA, CDR2 SQIVND (reference sequence). V dropped 6 bases and J dropped 1 base, with 13 bases sitting between them. As DNA, the CDR3 is TGTGCCAGTAGGAACTTTGGGGCAAGCAATCAGCCCCAGCATTTT. This translates into CASRNFGASNQPQHF.